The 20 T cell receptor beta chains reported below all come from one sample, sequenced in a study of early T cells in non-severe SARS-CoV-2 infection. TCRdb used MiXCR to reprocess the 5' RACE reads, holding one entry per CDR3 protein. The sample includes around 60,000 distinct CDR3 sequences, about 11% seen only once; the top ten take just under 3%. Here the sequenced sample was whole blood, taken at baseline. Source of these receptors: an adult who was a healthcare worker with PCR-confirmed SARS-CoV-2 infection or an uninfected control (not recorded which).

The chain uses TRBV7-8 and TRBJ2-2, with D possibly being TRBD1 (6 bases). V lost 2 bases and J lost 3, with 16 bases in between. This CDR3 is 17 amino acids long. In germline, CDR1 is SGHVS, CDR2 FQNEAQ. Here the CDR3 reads CASSLRPQGLDTGELFF. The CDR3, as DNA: TGTGCCAGCAGCTTAAGGCCCCAGGGGTTGGACACCGGGGAGCTGTTTTTT.

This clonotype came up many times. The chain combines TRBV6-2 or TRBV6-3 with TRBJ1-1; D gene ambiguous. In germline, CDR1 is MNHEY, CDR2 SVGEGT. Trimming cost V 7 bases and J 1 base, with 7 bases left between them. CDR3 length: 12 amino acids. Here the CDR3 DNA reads TGTGCCAGCAACCAGCCGAACACTGAAGCTTTCTTT. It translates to CASNQPNTEAFF.

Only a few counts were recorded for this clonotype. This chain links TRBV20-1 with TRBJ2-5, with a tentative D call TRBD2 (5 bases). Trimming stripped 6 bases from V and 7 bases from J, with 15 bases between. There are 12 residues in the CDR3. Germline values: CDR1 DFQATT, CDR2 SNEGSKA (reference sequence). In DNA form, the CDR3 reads TGCAGTGCCAGGACTGGACTTGGGACCCAGTACTTC. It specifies CSARTGLGTQYF.

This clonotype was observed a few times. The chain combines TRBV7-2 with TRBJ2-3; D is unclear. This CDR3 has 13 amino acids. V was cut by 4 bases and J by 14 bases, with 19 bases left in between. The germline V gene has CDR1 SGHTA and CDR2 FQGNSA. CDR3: CASSSDHVGGRYF. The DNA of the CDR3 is TGTGCCAGCAGCTCAGACCACGTGGGCGGCCGGTATTTT.

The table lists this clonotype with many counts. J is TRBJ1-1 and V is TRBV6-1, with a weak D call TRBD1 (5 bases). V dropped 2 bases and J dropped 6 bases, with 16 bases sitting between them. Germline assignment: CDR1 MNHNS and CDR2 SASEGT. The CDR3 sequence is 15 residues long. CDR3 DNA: TGTGCCAGCAGTGAATTGTTAGGGGTTCCAGCTGAAGCTTTCTTT. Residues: CASSELLGVPAEAFF.

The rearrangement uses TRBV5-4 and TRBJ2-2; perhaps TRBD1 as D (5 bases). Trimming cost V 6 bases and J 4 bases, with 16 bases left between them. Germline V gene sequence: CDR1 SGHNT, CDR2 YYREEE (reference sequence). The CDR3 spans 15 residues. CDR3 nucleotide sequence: TGTGCCAGCATTATGCAGGGTTCGGTCACCGGGGAGCTGTTTTTT. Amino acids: CASIMQGSVTGELFF.

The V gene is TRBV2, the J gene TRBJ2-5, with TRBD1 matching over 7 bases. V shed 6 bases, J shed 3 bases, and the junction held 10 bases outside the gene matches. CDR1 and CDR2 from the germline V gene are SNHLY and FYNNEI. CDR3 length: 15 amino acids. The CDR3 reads CASSIQTGNKETQYF. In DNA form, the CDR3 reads TGTGCCAGCAGCATACAGACAGGGAATAAAGAGACCCAGTACTTC.

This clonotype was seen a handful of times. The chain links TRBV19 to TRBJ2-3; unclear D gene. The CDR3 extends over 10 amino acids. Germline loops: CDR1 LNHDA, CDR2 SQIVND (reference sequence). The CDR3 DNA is TGTGGCACCTCCCAAGATACGCAGTATTTT. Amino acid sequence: CGTSQDTQYF.

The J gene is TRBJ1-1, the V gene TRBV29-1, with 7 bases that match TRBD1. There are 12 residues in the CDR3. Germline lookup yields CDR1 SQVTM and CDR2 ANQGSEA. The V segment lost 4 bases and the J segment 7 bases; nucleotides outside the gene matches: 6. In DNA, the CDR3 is TGCAGCGTTGGGGACCGGGACAGTGAAGCTTTCTTT. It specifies CSVGDRDSEAFF.

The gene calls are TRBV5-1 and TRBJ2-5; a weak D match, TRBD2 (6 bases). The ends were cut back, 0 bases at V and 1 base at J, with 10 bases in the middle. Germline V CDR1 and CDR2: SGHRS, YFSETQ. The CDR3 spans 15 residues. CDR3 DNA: TGCGCCAGCAGCTTGGCGGTGGGGGGCCAAGAGACCCAGTACTTC. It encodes CASSLAVGGQETQYF. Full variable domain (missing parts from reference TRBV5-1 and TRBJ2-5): KAGVTQTPRYLIKTRGQQVTLSCSPISGHRSVSWYQQTPGQGLQFLFEYFSETQRNKGNFPGRFSGRQFSNSRSEMNVSTLELGDSALYLCASSLAVGGQETQYFGPGTRLLVL.

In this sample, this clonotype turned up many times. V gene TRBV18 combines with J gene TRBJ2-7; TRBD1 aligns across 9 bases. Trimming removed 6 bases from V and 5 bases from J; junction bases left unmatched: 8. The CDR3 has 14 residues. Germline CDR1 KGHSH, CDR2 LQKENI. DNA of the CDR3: TGTGCCAGCTCTTCGGGACAGGGACCCCACGAGCAGTACTTC. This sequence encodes CASSSGQGPHEQYF.

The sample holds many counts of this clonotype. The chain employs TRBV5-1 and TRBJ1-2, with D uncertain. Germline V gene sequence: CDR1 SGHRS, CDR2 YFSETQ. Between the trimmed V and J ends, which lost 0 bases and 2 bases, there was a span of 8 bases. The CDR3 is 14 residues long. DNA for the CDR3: TGCGCCAGCAGCTTGGTAGTAGAAAACTATGGCTACACCTTC. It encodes CASSLVVENYGYTF. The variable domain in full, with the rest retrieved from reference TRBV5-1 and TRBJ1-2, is KAGVTQTPRYLIKTRGQQVTLSCSPISGHRSVSWYQQTPGQGLQFLFEYFSETQRNKGNFPGRFSGRQFSNSRSEMNVSTLELGDSALYLCASSLVVENYGYTFGSGTRLTVV.

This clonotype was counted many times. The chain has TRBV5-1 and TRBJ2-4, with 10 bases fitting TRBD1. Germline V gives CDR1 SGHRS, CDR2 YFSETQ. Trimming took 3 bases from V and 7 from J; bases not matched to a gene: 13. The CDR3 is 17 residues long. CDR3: CASSWDLGDRGRNIQYF. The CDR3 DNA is TGCGCCAGCAGCTGGGACTTAGGGGACAGGGGAAGGAACATTCAGTACTTC.

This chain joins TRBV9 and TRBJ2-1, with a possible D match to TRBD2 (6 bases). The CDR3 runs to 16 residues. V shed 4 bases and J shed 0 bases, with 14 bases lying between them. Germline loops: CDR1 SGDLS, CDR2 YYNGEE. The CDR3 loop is CASSRDGRSSYNEQFF. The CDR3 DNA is TGTGCCAGCAGCCGGGACGGGAGAAGCTCCTACAATGAGCAGTTCTTC.

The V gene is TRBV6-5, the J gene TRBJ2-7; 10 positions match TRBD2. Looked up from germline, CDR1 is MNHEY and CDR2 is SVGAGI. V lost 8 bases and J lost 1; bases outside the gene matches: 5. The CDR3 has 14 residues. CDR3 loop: CASGPSGGSYEQYF. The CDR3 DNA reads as TGTGCCAGCGGGCCTAGCGGGGGATCCTACGAGCAGTACTTC.

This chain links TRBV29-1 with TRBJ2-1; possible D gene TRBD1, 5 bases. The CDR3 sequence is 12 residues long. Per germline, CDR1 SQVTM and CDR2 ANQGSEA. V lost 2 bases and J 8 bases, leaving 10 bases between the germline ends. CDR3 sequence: CSVEWGGYEQFF. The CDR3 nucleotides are TGCAGCGTTGAATGGGGCGGTTATGAGCAGTTCTTC.

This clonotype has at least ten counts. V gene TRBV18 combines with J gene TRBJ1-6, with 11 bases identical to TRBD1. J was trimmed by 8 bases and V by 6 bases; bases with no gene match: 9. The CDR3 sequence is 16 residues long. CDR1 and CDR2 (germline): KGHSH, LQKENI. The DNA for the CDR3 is TGTGCCAGCTCTATCTTATCGGGACAGGGGGATTCACCCCTCCACTTT. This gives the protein CASSILSGQGDSPLHF.

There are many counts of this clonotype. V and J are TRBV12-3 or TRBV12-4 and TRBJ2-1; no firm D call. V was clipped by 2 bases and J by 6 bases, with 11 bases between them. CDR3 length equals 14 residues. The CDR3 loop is CASSLLTPANEQFF. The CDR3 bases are TGTGCCAGCAGTTTACTGACTCCTGCCAATGAGCAGTTCTTC.

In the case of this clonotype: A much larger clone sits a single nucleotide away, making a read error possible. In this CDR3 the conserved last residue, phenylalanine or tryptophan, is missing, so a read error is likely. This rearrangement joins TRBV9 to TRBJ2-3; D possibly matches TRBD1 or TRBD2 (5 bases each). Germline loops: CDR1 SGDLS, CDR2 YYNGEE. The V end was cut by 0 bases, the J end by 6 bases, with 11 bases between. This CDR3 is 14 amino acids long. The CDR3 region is CASSVGLGDDTQYY. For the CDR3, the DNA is TGTGCCAGCAGCGTAGGCTTGGGGGACGATACGCAGTATTAT.

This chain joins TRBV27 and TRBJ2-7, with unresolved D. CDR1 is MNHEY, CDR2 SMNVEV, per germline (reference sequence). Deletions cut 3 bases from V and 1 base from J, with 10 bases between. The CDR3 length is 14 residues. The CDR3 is CASSFRHKSYEQYF. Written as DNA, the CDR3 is TGTGCCAGCAGTTTCAGGCACAAATCCTACGAGCAGTACTTC.